This T cell receptor beta chain was captured by sequencing in a study of cytomegalovirus exposure and HLA in healthy donors (TCRdb year 2017). Notes on the research overall: An earlier analysis of under 600 of the donors reported about 250 Gb of sequence data and 117 million unique TCR beta sequences from 190 million or so T cells. An early release covering approximately 600 HLA-typed donors comprised 250 to 350 gigabases of sequencing data and some 79 million unique TCR sequences. Among 300 to 500 genotyped donors of the cohort, an average of approximately 240,000 unique TCR beta nucleotide sequences was sequenced per donor, of which 15% to 20% were non-productive. The study aimed to test whether cataloging public T cell receptors could reveal signatures of past pathogen exposure. Of the roughly 400 genotyped donors, around 81% fell in the genetic ancestry cluster associated with self-reported Caucasian donors. In an earlier analysis of roughly 600 of the donors, high-throughput TCR beta sequencing was used to judge whether each TCR beta V gene segment behaved as functional or pseudogenic. Both class I and class II loci were covered by HLA typing, at four-digit resolution. In addition to the first cohort of around 670 subjects, a separate validation cohort of approximately 130 different subjects was used. To study patterns of TCR occurrence, a later analysis re-analyzed previously published TCR beta repertoires from several hundred donors and added high-resolution HLA genotyping. A later genetic analysis took genome-wide SNP genotypes for about 55% of the 666 donors and used that subset as a discovery cohort. In the later analysis, no new phenotypic data were used to find candidate immune exposures; instead, reliance was placed on TCR beta sequences and their occurrence across donors. The T cell repertoires of around 730 subjects were profiled by immunosequencing and related to cytomegalovirus serostatus. Roughly five DR-DQ haplotypes were handled as single units for association and clustering because linkage in the cohort was strong. Typing coverage varied by locus: roughly 629-630 donors for A, B, C, DRB1 and DQB1; roughly 520 for DQA1; approximately 570 for DPA1; 450 to 480 for DPB1. Donor age, sex, ethnicity and CMV serostatus were collected together with the repertoire data. All discovery cohort repertoires had been generated using a single sequencing platform. To predict cytomegalovirus infection status, the study brought together high-throughput TCR immunosequencing, statistical association of individual TCRs with disease status, and machine learning. Broad study findings and their caveats: A later genetic analysis associated a missense DCLRE1C variant with V-gene and J-gene trimming of TCR beta chains, and an independent cohort replicated the association. A later genetic analysis reported fewer N-insertions in productive TCRs among donors in an Asian-associated ancestry cluster than the roughly 700-donor mean. Most CMV-associated TCR beta chains appeared to be HLA-restricted in a later analysis, and the HLA associations seemed to be driven largely by CMV exposure. In a later analysis, TCR association rates were found to vary across HLA loci, with the most associated TCRs seen for DRB1 alleles and the fewest for HLA-C alleles. According to the authors, the approach could potentially be generalized to other disease states and immunological phenotypes. A cluster of highly shared sequence variants was judged likely to represent a technical artifact of the sequencing pipeline. Most TCR sequences were observed very rarely across donors, whereas some public TCRs were present in many individuals. A few of the identified cytomegalovirus-associated TCR beta chains were confirmed in vitro to be specific for cytomegalovirus antigens. When HLA alleles, especially DR and DQ, strongly co-occurred, attributing TCR associations to individual alleles was difficult. HLA typing was unavailable for some donors at each locus, so association tests used only the typed subset. The study gave a list of 150 to 200 TCR beta chains associated with cytomegalovirus. Over 15 rarely observed V segments, including chromosome 9 orphons, were excluded from the earlier analysis of approximately 600 of the donors because counts were too low. Correlated functional status among segregating V segments might be attributable to linkage disequilibrium, but an unknown experimental factor could not be ruled out. A later analysis associated 16,951 TCR beta sequences with specific HLA alleles at a false discovery rate of 0.05. The presence/absence analyses assumed that sequencing depth was roughly uniform across donors, and that assumption may not be true. Several of the top co-occurrence clusters appeared to be linked to parvovirus B19, influenza, CMV and Epstein-Barr virus, according to a later analysis. A further reported finding was that TCR beta sequences accurately predicted the HLA-A and HLA-B alleles for most subjects in the first cohort. Because the 87-base-pair reads could not distinguish some IMGT-functional V segments, including TRBV6-2 and TRBV6-3, those segments were excluded. The only immune exposure information available for the cohort was CMV serostatus. In an earlier analysis of 587 of the donors, most TCR beta V segments appeared in productive rearrangements about 90% or about 30% of the time, broadly matching IMGT annotations. In both the original and validation cohorts, the classifier was reported to diagnose cytomegalovirus status with high specificity and sensitivity. The cohort was sequenced for TCR beta chains only, and without alpha or paired-chain data the features that could be detected were limited. In a later analysis, HLA-associated TCR beta chains showed more clonal expansion and lower generation probabilities than non-associated chains that were equally common.

Remarks on this clone: No cognate antigen has been identified for it. Base qualities were left out, and no much larger clone turns up one base away.

Looking up the germline V gene yields CDR1 MGHDK and CDR2 SYGVNS. The CDR3 holds 15 amino acids from the cysteine to the phenylalanine. The entry retains the CDR3 DNA only, 45 bases that are in frame from base 1. Trimmed from V: 2 bases; trimmed from J: 7 bases; junction bases lacking a gene match: 7. The cohort consisted of 600 to 750 healthy bone marrow donors. At the time of sampling, all cohort members were nominally healthy, though unrecorded immune exposures were likely present. The donor tested CMV seronegative and was one of the 352 seronegative cohort members. A peripheral blood sample was collected from each donor, and TCR beta sequencing was performed on peripheral blood mononuclear cells. The Qiagen DNeasy Blood Extraction Kit was used to extract genomic DNA from the blood cell samples. Receptor amplification or capture employed the immunoSEQ multiplex PCR assay. For the multiplex PCR, a mixture combining 60 forward primers for TCR Vbeta segments and 13 reverse primers for TCR Jbeta segments was used. Amplification of the CDR3 region of rearranged TCR beta genes was performed with a multiplex PCR assay on genomic DNA. The Illumina HiSeq System was used to sequence the amplified TCR beta libraries as 87-base-pair reads. In the source study's methods: Across the roughly 670 repertoires, a later analysis counted around 80 million unique TCR beta chains, roughly 11 million of which were shared by at least two donors. A nearest-neighbor algorithm error-corrected the raw reads and collapsed the reads into unique sequences, merging closely related sequences to remove PCR and sequencing errors. Alignment of CDR3 sequences to IMGT reference sequences was used to assign V, D and J gene segments. For a sequence to be retained, a match of at least six nucleotides was required to both a V gene segment and a J gene segment. Rearrangements were called productive when the CDR3 lacked stop codons and stayed in frame with V and J; all others were non-productive. CDR3 was defined according to IMGT convention as the region running from the second conserved V-encoded cysteine to the conserved J-encoded phenylalanine. The earlier analysis of fewer than 750 of the donors excluded sequences that lacked an unambiguous match to a single V gene segment. An earlier analysis of about 590 of the donors classified V segments as functional when productive rearrangements were above 56.7% and as segregating when the standard deviation between donors was above 5%. A statistical classification framework was built for diagnosing cytomegalovirus status from the catalog of TCR beta chain sequences. In a later analysis, TCR nucleotide sequences were compared against IMGT/GENE-DB human TR gene sequences so that V and J genes could be assigned. In a later analysis, CDR3 sequences and most-parsimonious VDJ recombination scenarios were assigned using the TCRdist pipeline. In a later analysis, each TCR beta chain was defined by its CDR3 amino acid sequence together with its V-gene family, and reads lacking a unique V-gene family were excluded. As a way to deal with suspected cross-contamination and a sequencing artifact, a later analysis dropped 450 to 700 nucleotide sequences that were highly shared and had low generation probability. A later analysis calculated a clonal expansion index for each public chain from normalized within-repertoire ranks of inferred template counts. In a later analysis, generation probabilities were computed with a VDJ recombination model fitted to out-of-frame rearrangements, and the resulting probabilities were checked against IGoR. Hypergeometric tests were used in a later analysis to score TCR-TCR, TCR-HLA and TCR-CMV co-occurrence, with a repertoire-size bias correction applied to the TCR pairs. In a later analysis, false discovery rates were estimated by permuting HLA or CMV assignments 20 times. A later analysis grouped co-occurring TCRs with DBSCAN, adding TCRdist sequence similarity when clustering within HLA-allele-positive subsets. Repertoires with fewer than 30,000 or more than 120,000 public chains, plus five repertoires with anomalous nucleotide sharing, were excluded from co-occurrence clustering. The clones in this table, taken by TCRdb from immuneACCESS, are in-frame only. Not every clone is retained; where verified, under half of the shortfall comes from an unresolved V gene, and the cause of the rest is unknown. V and J calls and clone size are as listed in that table; D and trimming were resolved from the DNA. The sample has 150,000 or so clones on record, approximately 86% of them singletons. Almost 2% of the sample lies in the top ten.

The specimen was PBMCs. The chain is assembled from TRBV25-1 and TRBJ1-2; 10 of the junction bases match TRBD1. The TCR originated in a woman in her late teens or twenties in good health and CMV-seronegative. The DNA sequence is as follows: TGTGCCAGCAGTGAAAGGGGACAGGGGTGGGGTGGCTACACCTTC. This sequence encodes CASSERGQGWGGYTF.